The 21 T cell receptor beta chains below all came from one sample that was sequenced in a study of long-term antiretroviral therapy in people with HIV. The authors ran the immunoSEQ assay, v3.0, at survey level. Sequencing used immunoSEQ multiplex PCR; TCRdb keeps in-frame clones, though not all of them. There are about 30,000 clones in the sample; approximately 95% occur only once, and 7.5% to 9% lies in the top ten. Sequences were derived from unsorted PBMCs, sampled 5.3 years after starting antiretroviral therapy. These receptor sequences come from a man aged 25 to 45 with HIV.

The chain couples TRBV2 to TRBJ1-2, with a weak D call TRBD1 (6 bases). The CDR3 length is 13 residues. The germline V gene has CDR1 SNHLY and CDR2 FYNNEI. V was trimmed by 6 bases and J by 7 bases, leaving 15 bases between them. This chain's CDR3 is CASRPGWGPGYTF. As DNA, the CDR3 is TGTGCCAGCAGACCGGGGTGGGGGCCTGGCTACACCTTC.

This clone has just one count. The chain is built from TRBV5-6 and TRBJ2-7, with D unresolved. The ends were cut back, 0 bases at V and 7 bases at J, with 5 bases in the middle. Looked up from germline, CDR1 is SGHDT and CDR2 is YYEEEE. This CDR3 comprises 11 residues. The CDR3 protein is CASSLVREQYF. The CDR3 DNA reads as TGTGCCAGCAGCTTGGTTCGGGAGCAGTACTTC.

The chain recombines TRBV7-2 with TRBJ1-3, with 7 positions matching TRBD1. CDR1 and CDR2 from the germline V gene are SGHTA and FQGNSA. Trimming at V came to 6 bases and at J to 2 bases, leaving 4 bases not matched to a gene. This CDR3 spans 14 amino acids. CDR3 in amino acids: CASSPDRAGNTIYF. The CDR3 bases are TGTGCCAGCAGTCCCGACAGGGCTGGAAACACCATATATTTT.

The chain couples TRBV19 to TRBJ1-5; D gene ambiguous. The germline CDR1 and CDR2 sequences are LNHDA and SQIVND (reference sequence). V was shortened by 10 bases and J by 5 bases, with 18 bases between the two germline ends. CDR3 length: 14 amino acids. CDR3 nucleotides: TGTGCCACCTCTCCGGGCCGTCCGGATCAGCCCCAGCATTTT. Protein product: CATSPGRPDQPQHF.

The V gene is TRBV6-4, the J gene TRBJ2-3; D remains unclear. The CDR3 consists of 14 residues. Looked up from germline, CDR1 is MRHNA and CDR2 is SNTAGT. V lost 0 bases, J lost 1 base, and 5 bases lay in between. CDR3 in amino acids: CASSDSAGTDTQYF. The CDR3, as DNA: TGTGCCAGCAGTGACTCCGCTGGCACAGATACGCAGTATTTT.

Written as DNA, the CDR3 is TGTGCCAGCTCGTCAGAGAACTATGGCTACACCTTC. Translation: CASSSENYGYTF. The chain couples TRBV18 to TRBJ1-2; no clear D gene. The V and J ends lost 6 bases and 2 bases respectively, with 7 bases between them. CDR3 length equals 12 residues. Germline V gene data show CDR1 as KGHSH and CDR2 as LQKENI.

The chain links TRBV10-2 to TRBJ2-7, with a possible D match to TRBD1 (5 bases). Trimming took off 0 bases at V and 3 bases at J, with 12 bases between the two ends. CDR1 and CDR2 (germline): WSHSY, SAAADI. This CDR3 spans 15 amino acids. Written as DNA, the CDR3 is TGCGCCAGCAGTGAGTCGTCTCAAGGGGTCTACGAGCAGTACTTC. It specifies CASSESSQGVYEQYF.

The CDR3 loop reads CASSPRGGLTGYTF. DNA for the CDR3: TGTGCCAGCAGTCCCCGGGGGGGGCTCACTGGCTACACCTTC. This chain uses TRBV6-5 with TRBJ1-2; weak D call: TRBD1 (6 bases). The ends were cut back, 5 bases at V and 7 bases at J, with 17 bases in the middle. The CDR3 covers 14 residues. From germline, CDR1 is MNHEY and CDR2 SVGAGI.

The V call is TRBV11-3, the J call TRBJ2-5; 7 bases fit TRBD2. Per the germline V gene, CDR1 is SGHNT and CDR2 is YENEEA. V shed 1 base and J 4 bases; nucleotides not matched to a gene: 12. The CDR3 extends over 17 amino acids. Here the CDR3 reads CASSLGRAGVKGETQYF. CDR3 in DNA: TGTGCCAGCAGCTTAGGGCGGGCGGGAGTGAAAGGAGAGACCCAGTACTTC.

The chain combines TRBV5-1 with TRBJ1-1, with TRBD1 identical over 7 bases. The CDR3 is 15 amino acids. With 1 base clipped from V and 1 base from J, the junction kept 4 bases outside the gene matches. CDR1 and CDR2 from the germline V gene are SGHRS and YFSETQ. In DNA, the CDR3 is TGCGCCAGCAGCTTGTGGGACAGTCGGAACACTGAAGCTTTCTTT. As protein: CASSLWDSRNTEAFF.

The chain joins TRBV4-1 to TRBJ2-7; 10 bases line up with TRBD1. With V trimmed by 1 base and J by 1 base, 10 bases remained unmatched. The CDR3 is 18 amino acids. Germline V lookup: CDR1 MGHRA, CDR2 YSYEKL. CDR3 in amino acids: CASSQVIIRDRGSYEQYF. CDR3 in DNA: TGCGCCAGCAGCCAAGTCATAATCCGGGACAGGGGATCCTACGAGCAGTACTTC.

DNA of the CDR3: TGTGCCAGCAGCGTAGATCCGGCTACCACAGATACGCAGTATTTT. The encoded protein is CASSVDPATTDTQYF. The rearrangement links TRBV9 to TRBJ2-3; D is unclear. Trimming left V 0 bases short and J 2 bases short, with 10 bases between. The CDR3 contains 15 residues. Germline values: CDR1 SGDLS, CDR2 YYNGEE.

The V and J genes are TRBV10-1 and TRBJ2-1, with TRBD1 matching over 9 bases. V shed 3 bases, J shed 9 bases, and the junction held 12 bases outside the gene matches. The CDR3 extends over 16 amino acids. Germline lookup yields CDR1 WNHNN and CDR2 SYGVQD (reference sequence). The CDR3 region has the DNA TGCGCCAGCAGTGACGGGACAGGGCACTTTAGGGGTGAGCAGTTCTTC. This sequence encodes CASSDGTGHFRGEQFF.

The chain has TRBV14 and TRBJ2-6; D ambiguous. Per germline, CDR1 SGHDN and CDR2 FVKESK. This CDR3 region has 15 residues. The germline V and J ends were trimmed by 1 base and 0 bases, with 4 bases remaining between them. The DNA of the CDR3 is TGTGCCAGCAGCCAAGGGAGCTCTGGGGCCAACGTCCTGACTTTC. It yields the protein CASSQGSSGANVLTF.

The rearrangement joins TRBV27 to TRBJ2-1; 10 bases line up with TRBD2. This CDR3 has 16 amino acids. Germline trimming cut 1 base from V and 6 bases from J; bases unmatched to any gene: 6. Germline CDR1 is MNHEY and CDR2 is SMNVEV (reference sequence). DNA of the CDR3: TGTGCCAGCAGTTTATACCCTAGCGGGAGTGGCAATGAGCAGTTCTTC. This codes for CASSLYPSGSGNEQFF.

V gene TRBV19 combines with J gene TRBJ1-4; tentative D call: TRBD1 (5 bases). The CDR3 totals 12 residues. Germline-derived CDR1 and CDR2 are LNHDA and SQIVND (reference sequence). V lost 4 bases to trimming and J lost 11 bases, with 11 bases between them. DNA of the CDR3: TGTGCCAGTAGTAACGGGGGACGGAAACTGTTTTTT. It encodes CASSNGGRKLFF. The entire variable domain, with the rest obtained from reference TRBV19 and TRBJ1-4, is as follows: DGGITQSPKYLFRKEGQNVTLSCEQNLNHDAMYWYRQDPGQGLRLIYYSQIVNDFQKGDIAEGYSVSREKKESFPLTVTSAQKNPTAFYLCASSNGGRKLFFGSGTQLSVL.

This chain uses TRBV12-2 with TRBJ1-5. TRBV12-2 represents a pseudogene. CDR3 length equals 15 residues. The CDR3 sequence is CASRSPRGEEQPQHF. DNA for the CDR3: TGTGCAAGTCGCTCCCCAAGGGGAGAGGAGCAGCCCCAGCATTTT.

CDR3 nucleotides: TGTGCCAGCAGCTTAAATGGGGCGCCCCTAGGCAATCAGCCCCAGCATTTT. It yields the protein CASSLNGAPLGNQPQHF. The gene calls are TRBV7-2 and TRBJ1-5, with D maybe TRBD1 (5 bases). The CDR3 consists of 17 residues. V lost 2 bases and J 2 bases, leaving 16 bases between the germline ends. Germline assignment: CDR1 SGHTA and CDR2 FQGNSA.

J is TRBJ2-7 and V is TRBV13; possibly TRBD2 for D (5 bases). The CDR3 runs 14 residues. Germline CDR1 is PRHDT and CDR2 is FYEKMQ (reference sequence). V lost 1 base to trimming and J lost 4 bases, with 11 bases between them. CDR3 region: CASSLEGGRYEQYF. The CDR3 DNA is TGTGCCAGCAGCTTAGAAGGAGGACGTTACGAGCAGTACTTC.

This sequence joins TRBV27 and TRBJ2-1, with no clear D. Germline V gives CDR1 MNHEY, CDR2 SMNVEV (reference sequence). This CDR3 spans 12 amino acids. V lost 5 bases and J lost 4, with 6 bases in between. CDR3 nucleotide sequence: TGTGCCAGCAGTACCCGTTACAATGAGCAGTTCTTC. Protein sequence: CASSTRYNEQFF.

J is TRBJ1-1 and V is TRBV6-1; 7 nucleotides match TRBD1. V gave up 2 bases and J gave up 9 bases; unmatched junction bases: 9. The CDR3 length is 14 residues. Per germline, CDR1 MNHNS and CDR2 SASEGT. In DNA form, the CDR3 reads TGTGCCAGCAGTGAACCCTGGGACAGCCGGAAAGCTTTCTTT. Translating gives CASSEPWDSRKAFF.